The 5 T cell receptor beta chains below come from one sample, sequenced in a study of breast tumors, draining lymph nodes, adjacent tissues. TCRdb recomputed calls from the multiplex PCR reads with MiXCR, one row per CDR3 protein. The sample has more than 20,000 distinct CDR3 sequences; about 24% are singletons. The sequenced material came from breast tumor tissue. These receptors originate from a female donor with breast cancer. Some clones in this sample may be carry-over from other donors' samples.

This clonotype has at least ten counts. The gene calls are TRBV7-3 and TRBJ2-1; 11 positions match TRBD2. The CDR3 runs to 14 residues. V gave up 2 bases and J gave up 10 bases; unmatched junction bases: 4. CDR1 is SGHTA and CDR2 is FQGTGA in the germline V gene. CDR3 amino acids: CASSLVTSGGEQFF. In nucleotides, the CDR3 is TGTGCCAGCAGCTTAGTCACTAGCGGGGGCGAGCAGTTCTTC.

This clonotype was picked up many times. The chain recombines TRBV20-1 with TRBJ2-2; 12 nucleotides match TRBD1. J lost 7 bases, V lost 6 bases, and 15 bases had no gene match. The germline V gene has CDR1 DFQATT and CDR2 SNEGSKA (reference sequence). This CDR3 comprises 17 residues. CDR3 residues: CSAERHPGQGAHGELFF. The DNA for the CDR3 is TGCAGTGCAGAAAGACACCCGGGACAGGGGGCGCACGGGGAGCTGTTTTTT.

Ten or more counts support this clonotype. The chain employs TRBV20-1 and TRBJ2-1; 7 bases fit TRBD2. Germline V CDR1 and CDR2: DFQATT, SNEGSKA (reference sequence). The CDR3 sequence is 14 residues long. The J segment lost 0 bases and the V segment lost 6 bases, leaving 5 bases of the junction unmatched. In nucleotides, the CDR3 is TGCAGTGCCCGTGGCGGGGGCTCCTACAATGAGCAGTTCTTC. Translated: CSARGGGSYNEQFF.

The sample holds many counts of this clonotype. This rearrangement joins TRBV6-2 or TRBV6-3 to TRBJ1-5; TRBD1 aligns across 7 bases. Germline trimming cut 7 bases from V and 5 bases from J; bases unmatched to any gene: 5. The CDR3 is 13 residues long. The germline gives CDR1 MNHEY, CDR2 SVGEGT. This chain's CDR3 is CASTVQGYQPQHF. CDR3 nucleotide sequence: TGTGCCAGCACCGTACAGGGGTATCAGCCCCAGCATTTT.

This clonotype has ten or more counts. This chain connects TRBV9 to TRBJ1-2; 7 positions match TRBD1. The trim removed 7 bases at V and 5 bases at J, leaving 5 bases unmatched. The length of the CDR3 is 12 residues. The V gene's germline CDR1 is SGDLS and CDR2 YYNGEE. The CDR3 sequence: CASQTTGYGYTF. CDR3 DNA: TGTGCCAGCCAGACGACAGGGTATGGCTACACCTTC.